The clone carrying this T cell receptor beta chain was observed many times. Its antigen is still unknown. The source of the sample is a study of T cell repertoires in cytomegalovirus infection. Study-level points and caveats: HLA-C-restricted TCR beta clonotypes specific for CMV led the ex vivo response.

Each CDR3 protein gets one entry after TCRdb re-called the reads with MiXCR. This sample has under 250,000 distinct CDR3 sequences, with 5% to 8.5% found just once. The CDR3 consists of 13 residues. CDR1 SGHKS and CDR2 YYEKEE come from the germline V gene (reference sequence). V dropped 2 bases and J dropped 8 bases, with 11 bases sitting between them. The source material was PBMCs. The V and J genes are TRBV5-5 and TRBJ2-1; D not certain. The TCR originated in a human donor in good health (CMV status not recorded). Some clones in this sample may be carry-over from other donors' samples. CDR3 protein: CASSFSRWDEQFF. As DNA, the CDR3 is TGTGCCAGCAGCTTCAGCAGATGGGATGAGCAGTTCTTC.